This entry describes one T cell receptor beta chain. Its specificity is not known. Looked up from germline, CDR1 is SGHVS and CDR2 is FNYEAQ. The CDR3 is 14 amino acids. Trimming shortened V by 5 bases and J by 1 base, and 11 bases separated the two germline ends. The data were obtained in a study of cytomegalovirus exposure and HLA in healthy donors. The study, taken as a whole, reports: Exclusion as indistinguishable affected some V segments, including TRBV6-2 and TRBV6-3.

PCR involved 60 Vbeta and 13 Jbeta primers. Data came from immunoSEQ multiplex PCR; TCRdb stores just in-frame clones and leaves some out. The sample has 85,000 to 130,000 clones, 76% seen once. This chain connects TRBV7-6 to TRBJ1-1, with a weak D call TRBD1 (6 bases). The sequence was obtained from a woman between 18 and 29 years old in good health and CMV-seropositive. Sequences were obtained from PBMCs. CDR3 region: CASSPGQRNTEAFF. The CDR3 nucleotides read TGTGCCAGCAGCCCTGGACAGAGGAACACTGAAGCTTTCTTT.